Below, 9 T cell receptor beta chains from the same sample are listed, as sequenced in a study of cytomegalovirus exposure and HLA in healthy donors. The PCR used 60 Vbeta and 13 Jbeta primers. Libraries were prepared by immunoSEQ multiplex PCR; TCRdb keeps only in-frame clonotypes and omits some of them. The table lists 65,000 to 100,000 clones, over 75% of them singletons. The sequenced material came from PBMCs. The receptors shown here come from a female donor in good health and CMV-seronegative.

The chain couples TRBV2 to TRBJ2-6, with D perhaps TRBD1 (6 bases). The V end was cut by 4 bases, the J end by 4 bases, with 14 bases between. Germline CDR1 SNHLY, CDR2 FYNNEI. The CDR3 totals 16 residues. The CDR3 sequence is CASSGARGMGANVLTF. The DNA for the CDR3 is TGTGCCAGCAGTGGGGCCAGGGGTATGGGGGCCAACGTCCTGACTTTC.

J is TRBJ1-2 and V is TRBV28, with 7 bases lining up with TRBD1. CDR1 MDHEN and CDR2 SYDVKM come from the germline V gene. V dropped 4 bases and J dropped 7; count of bases not matched to a gene: 15. The CDR3 is made up of 16 amino acids. The CDR3 protein is CASSSPGTATLAGYTF. In nucleotides, the CDR3 is TGTGCCAGCAGTTCCCCGGGGACAGCCACCCTCGCTGGCTACACCTTC.

This chain links TRBV11-3 with TRBJ2-6, with TRBD1 identical over 8 bases. Germline CDR1 SGHNT, CDR2 YENEEA. The CDR3 spans 17 residues. The trim removed 4 bases at V and 1 base at J, leaving 6 bases unmatched. The CDR3 nucleotides are TGTGCCAGCAGCTCAGGACAGGGCTCGTCTGGGGCCAACGTCCTGACTTTC. Protein sequence: CASSSGQGSSGANVLTF.

The count of this clone is one. The rearrangement uses TRBV5-1 and TRBJ2-1, with TRBD2 matching 10 bases. The CDR3 runs 15 residues. Germline V gene sequence: CDR1 SGHRS, CDR2 YFSETQ. Trimming removed 0 bases from V and 7 bases from J; junction bases left unmatched: 4. CDR3 in DNA: TGCGCCAGCAGCTTGGCCCTAGCGGGAGAAAATGAGCAGTTCTTC. Protein product: CASSLALAGENEQFF.

This chain joins TRBV27 and TRBJ2-5; 11 bases line up with TRBD2. CDR1 is MNHEY, CDR2 SMNVEV, per germline (reference sequence). With V trimmed by 6 bases and J by 1 base, 4 bases remained unmatched. This CDR3 contains 15 residues. The CDR3 DNA sequence: TGTGCCAGCAGCAGGGGACTAGCGGCCCAAGAGACCCAGTACTTC. Translated, it gives CASSRGLAAQETQYF.

Only a few counts were recorded for this clone. The rearrangement uses TRBV4-1 and TRBJ2-7; 9 nucleotides match TRBD1. V trimming: 5 bases; J trimming: 6 bases; junction bases outside the gene matches: 11. CDR3 length equals 15 residues. The V gene's germline CDR1 is MGHRA and CDR2 YSYEKL. CDR3 in DNA: TGCGCCAGCAGCTCCCCAAGGGACAGGGATTCCGAGCAGTACTTC. Translated, it gives CASSSPRDRDSEQYF.

J is TRBJ1-1 and V is TRBV6-5, with D perhaps TRBD1 (6 bases). Germline CDR1 MNHEY, CDR2 SVGAGI. This CDR3 comprises 14 residues. Trimming pared 7 bases from V and 1 base from J, leaving 13 bases between. This CDR3 is CASIRTAPNTEAFF. The CDR3 DNA reads as TGTGCCAGCATCAGGACAGCGCCGAACACTGAAGCTTTCTTT.

The chain joins TRBV27 to TRBJ2-2, with 7 bases identical to TRBD1. The CDR3 is 16 amino acids. CDR1 and CDR2 (germline): MNHEY, SMNVEV (reference sequence). V shed 1 base and J 6 bases; nucleotides not matched to a gene: 8. CDR3 sequence: CASSLFGPQGAGELFF. The CDR3 nucleotides read TGTGCCAGCAGTTTATTTGGGCCCCAGGGGGCCGGGGAGCTGTTTTTT.

The table lists this clone with a few counts. The rearrangement uses TRBV7-2 and TRBJ2-7; 11 bases are shared with TRBD2. Trimming removed 3 bases from V and 7 bases from J; junction bases left unmatched: 8. Germline CDR1 is SGHTA and CDR2 is FQGNSA. The CDR3 covers 15 residues. The CDR3 sequence: CASSLGLADSTEQYF. The CDR3, as DNA: TGTGCCAGCAGCTTGGGACTAGCGGATTCTACGGAGCAGTACTTC.